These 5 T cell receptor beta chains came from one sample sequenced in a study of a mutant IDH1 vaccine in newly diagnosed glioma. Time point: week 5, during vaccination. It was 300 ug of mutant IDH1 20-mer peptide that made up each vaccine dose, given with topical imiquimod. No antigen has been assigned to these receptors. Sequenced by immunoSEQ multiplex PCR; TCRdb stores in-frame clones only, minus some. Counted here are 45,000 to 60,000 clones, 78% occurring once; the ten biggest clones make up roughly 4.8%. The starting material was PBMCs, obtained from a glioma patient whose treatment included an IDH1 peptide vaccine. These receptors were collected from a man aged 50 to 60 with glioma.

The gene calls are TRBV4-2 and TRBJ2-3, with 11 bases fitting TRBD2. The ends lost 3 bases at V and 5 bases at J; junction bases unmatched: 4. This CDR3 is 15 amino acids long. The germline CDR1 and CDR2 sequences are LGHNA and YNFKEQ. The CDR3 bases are TGTGCCAGCAGCCAGCCGGGGACTAGCGGAGATACGCAGTATTTT. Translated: CASSQPGTSGDTQYF.

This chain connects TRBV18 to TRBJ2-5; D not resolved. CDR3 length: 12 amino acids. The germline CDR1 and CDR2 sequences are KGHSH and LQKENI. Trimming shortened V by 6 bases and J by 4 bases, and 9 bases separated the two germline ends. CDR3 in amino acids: CASSTAGETQYF. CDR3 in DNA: TGTGCCAGCTCTACGGCAGGAGAGACCCAGTACTTC. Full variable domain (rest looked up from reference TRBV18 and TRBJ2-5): NAGVMQNPRHLVRRRGQEARLRCSPMKGHSHVYWYRQLPEEGLKFMVYLQKENIIDESGMPKERFSAEFPKEGPSILRIQQVVRGDSAAYFCASSTAGETQYFGPGTRLLVL.

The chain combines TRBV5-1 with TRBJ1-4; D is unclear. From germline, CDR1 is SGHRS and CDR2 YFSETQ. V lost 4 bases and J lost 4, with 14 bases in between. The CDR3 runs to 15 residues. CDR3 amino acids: CASSPEGGFNEKLFF. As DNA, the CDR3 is TGCGCCAGCAGCCCTGAGGGAGGATTTAATGAAAAACTGTTTTTT.

In DNA, the CDR3 is TGTGCCAGCAGCTTAGGACAGGGAGTGAGCAATCAGCCCCAGCATTTT. Amino acids: CASSLGQGVSNQPQHF. The gene calls are TRBV7-2 and TRBJ1-5, with TRBD1 identical over 7 bases. CDR1 SGHTA and CDR2 FQGNSA come from the germline V gene. The trim removed 1 base at V and 1 base at J, leaving 4 bases unmatched. The CDR3 spans 16 residues.

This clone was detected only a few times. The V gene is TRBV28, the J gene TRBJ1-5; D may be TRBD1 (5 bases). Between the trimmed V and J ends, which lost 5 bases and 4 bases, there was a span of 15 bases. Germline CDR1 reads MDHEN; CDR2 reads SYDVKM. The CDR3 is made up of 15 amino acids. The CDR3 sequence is CASSPRGRGNQPQHF. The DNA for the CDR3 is TGTGCCAGCAGTCCAAGGGGACGGGGAAATCAGCCCCAGCATTTT. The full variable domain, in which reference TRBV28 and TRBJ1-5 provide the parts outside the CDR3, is DVKVTQSSRYLVKRTGEKVFLECVQDMDHENMFWYRQDPGLGLRLIYFSYDVKMKEKGDIPEGYSVSREKKERFSLILESASTNQTSMYLCASSPRGRGNQPQHFGDGTRLSIL.